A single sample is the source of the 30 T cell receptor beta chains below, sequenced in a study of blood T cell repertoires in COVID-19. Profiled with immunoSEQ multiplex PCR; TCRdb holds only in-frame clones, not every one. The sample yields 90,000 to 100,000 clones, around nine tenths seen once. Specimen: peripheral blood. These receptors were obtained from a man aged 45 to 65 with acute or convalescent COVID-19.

CDR3: CATSILGTGDMDEQFF. CDR3 nucleotides: TGTGCCACCAGTATACTCGGGACAGGGGATATGGATGAGCAGTTCTTC. The genes are TRBV15 and TRBJ2-1, with 10 positions matching TRBD1. Germline lookup yields CDR1 LNHNV and CDR2 YYDKDF (reference sequence). This CDR3 is built from 16 residues. V was pared by 6 bases and J by 8 bases, with 13 bases of the junction left unmatched.

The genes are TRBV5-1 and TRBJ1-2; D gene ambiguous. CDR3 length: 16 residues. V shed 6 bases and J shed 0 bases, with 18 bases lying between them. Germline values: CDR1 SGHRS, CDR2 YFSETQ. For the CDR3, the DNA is TGCGCCAGCACCACGATCCCCTCCGGGACTAACTATGGCTACACCTTC. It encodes CASTTIPSGTNYGYTF.

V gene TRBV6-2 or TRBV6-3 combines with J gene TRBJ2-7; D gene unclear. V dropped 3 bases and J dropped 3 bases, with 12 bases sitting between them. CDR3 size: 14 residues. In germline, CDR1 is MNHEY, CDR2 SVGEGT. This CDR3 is CASSYRVSGYEQYF. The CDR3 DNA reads TGTGCCAGCAGTTATCGAGTGAGTGGCTACGAGCAGTACTTC.

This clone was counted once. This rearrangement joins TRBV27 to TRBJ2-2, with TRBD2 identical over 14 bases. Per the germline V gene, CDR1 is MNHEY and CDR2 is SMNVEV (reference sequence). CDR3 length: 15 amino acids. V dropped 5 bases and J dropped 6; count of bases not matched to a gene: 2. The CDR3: CASSRLAGGSGELFF. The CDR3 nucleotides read TGTGCCAGCAGTAGACTAGCGGGAGGGTCCGGGGAGCTGTTTTTT.

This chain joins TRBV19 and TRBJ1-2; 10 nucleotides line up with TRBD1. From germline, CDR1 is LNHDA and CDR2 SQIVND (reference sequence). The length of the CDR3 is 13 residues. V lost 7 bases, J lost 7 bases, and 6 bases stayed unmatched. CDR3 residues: CASTVTGGGGYTF. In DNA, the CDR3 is TGTGCCAGTACCGTGACAGGGGGCGGTGGCTACACCTTC. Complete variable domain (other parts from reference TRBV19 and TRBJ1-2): DGGITQSPKYLFRKEGQNVTLSCEQNLNHDAMYWYRQDPGQGLRLIYYSQIVNDFQKGDIAEGYSVSREKKESFPLTVTSAQKNPTAFYLCASTVTGGGGYTFGSGTRLTVV.

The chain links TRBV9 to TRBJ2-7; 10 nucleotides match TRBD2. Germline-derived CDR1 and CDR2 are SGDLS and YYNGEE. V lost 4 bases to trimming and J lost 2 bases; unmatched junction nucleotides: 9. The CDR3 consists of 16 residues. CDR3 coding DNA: TGTGCCAGCAGCCAGGGGGGACTAGCGCGACCCTACGAGCAGTACTTC. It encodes CASSQGGLARPYEQYF.

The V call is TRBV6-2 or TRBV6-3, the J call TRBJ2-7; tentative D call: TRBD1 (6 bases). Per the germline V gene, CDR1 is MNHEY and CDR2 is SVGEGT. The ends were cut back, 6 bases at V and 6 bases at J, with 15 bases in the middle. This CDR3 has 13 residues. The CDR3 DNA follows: TGTGCCAGCAGCCAAGTACAGGGATTCGAGCAGTACTTC. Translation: CASSQVQGFEQYF.

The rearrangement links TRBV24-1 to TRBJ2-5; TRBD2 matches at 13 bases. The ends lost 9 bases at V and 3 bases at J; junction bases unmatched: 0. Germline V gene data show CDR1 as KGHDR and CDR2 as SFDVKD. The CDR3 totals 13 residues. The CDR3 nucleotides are TGTGCCACCGGGACTAGCGGGGAAGAGACCCAGTACTTC. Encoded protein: CATGTSGEETQYF.

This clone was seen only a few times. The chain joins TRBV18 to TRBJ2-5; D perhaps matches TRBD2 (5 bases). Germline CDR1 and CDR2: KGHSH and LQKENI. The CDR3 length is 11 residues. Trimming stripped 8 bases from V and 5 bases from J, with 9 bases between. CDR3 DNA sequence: TGTGCCAGCGAGAGCGGCGAGACCCAGTACTTC. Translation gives CASESGETQYF.

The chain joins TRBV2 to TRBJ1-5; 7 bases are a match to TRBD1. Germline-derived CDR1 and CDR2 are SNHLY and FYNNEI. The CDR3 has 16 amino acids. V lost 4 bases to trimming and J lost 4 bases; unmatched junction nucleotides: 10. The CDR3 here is CASSVPGTEKNQPQHF. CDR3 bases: TGTGCCAGCAGTGTCCCGGGGACAGAAAAAAATCAGCCCCAGCATTTT. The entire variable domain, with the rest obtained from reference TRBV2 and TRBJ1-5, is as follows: EPEVTQTPSHQVTQMGQEVILRCVPISNHLYFYWYRQILGQKVEFLVSFYNNEISEKSEIFDDQFSVERPDGSNFTLKIRSTKLEDSAMYFCASSVPGTEKNQPQHFGDGTRLSIL.

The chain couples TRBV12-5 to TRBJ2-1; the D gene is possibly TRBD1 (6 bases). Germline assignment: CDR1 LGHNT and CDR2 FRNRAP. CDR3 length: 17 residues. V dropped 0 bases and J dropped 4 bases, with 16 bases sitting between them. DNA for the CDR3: TGTGCTAGTGGTTTGGTACCTCTTCTAGGGGGATACAATGAGCAGTTCTTC. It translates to CASGLVPLLGGYNEQFF.

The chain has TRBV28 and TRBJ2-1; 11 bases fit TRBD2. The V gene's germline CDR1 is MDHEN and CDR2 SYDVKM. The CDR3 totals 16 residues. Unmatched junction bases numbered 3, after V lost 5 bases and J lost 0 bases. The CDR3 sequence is CASSATSGGSYNEQFF. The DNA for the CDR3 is TGTGCCAGCAGTGCCACTAGCGGGGGCTCCTACAATGAGCAGTTCTTC.

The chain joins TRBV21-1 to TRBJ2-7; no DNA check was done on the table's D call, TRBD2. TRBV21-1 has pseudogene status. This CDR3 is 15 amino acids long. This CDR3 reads CASSKVEREVSEQYF. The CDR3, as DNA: TGTGCCAGCAGCAAAGTGGAGCGGGAGGTCTCCGAGCAGTACTTC.

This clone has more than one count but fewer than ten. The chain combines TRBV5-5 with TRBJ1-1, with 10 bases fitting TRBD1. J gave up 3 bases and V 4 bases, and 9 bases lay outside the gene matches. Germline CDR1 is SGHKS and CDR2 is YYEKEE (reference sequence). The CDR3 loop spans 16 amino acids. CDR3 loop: CASSSRDRGMDTEAFF. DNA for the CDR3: TGTGCCAGCAGCAGCCGGGACAGGGGAATGGACACTGAAGCTTTCTTT.

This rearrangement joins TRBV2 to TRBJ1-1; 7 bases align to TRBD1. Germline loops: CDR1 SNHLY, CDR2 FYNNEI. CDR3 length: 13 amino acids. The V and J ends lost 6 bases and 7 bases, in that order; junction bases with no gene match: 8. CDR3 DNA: TGTGCCAGCAGACAGGGGAGAGGAAATGAAGCTTTCTTT. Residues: CASRQGRGNEAFF.

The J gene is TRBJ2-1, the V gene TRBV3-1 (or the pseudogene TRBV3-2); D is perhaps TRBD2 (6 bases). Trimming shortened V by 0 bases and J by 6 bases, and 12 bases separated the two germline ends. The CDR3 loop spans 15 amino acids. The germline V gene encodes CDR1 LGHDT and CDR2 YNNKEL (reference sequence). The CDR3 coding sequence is TGTGCCAGCAGCCAAGACGTGGCGGGACTCAATGAGCAGTTCTTC. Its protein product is CASSQDVAGLNEQFF.

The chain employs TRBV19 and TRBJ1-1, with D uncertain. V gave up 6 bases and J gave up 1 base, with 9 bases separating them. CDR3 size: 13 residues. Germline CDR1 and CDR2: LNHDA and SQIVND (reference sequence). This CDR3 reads CASRMGANTEAFF. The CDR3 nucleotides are TGTGCCAGTAGGATGGGCGCGAACACTGAAGCTTTCTTT.

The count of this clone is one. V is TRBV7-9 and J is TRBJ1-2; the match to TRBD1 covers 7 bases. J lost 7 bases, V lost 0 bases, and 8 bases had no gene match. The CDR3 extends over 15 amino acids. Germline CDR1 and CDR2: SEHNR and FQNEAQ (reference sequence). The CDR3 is CASSLAGQVLRGYTF. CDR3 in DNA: TGTGCCAGCAGCTTAGCCGGACAGGTTTTGCGTGGCTACACCTTC.

CDR3: CASSEFDGPGQPQHF. The DNA for the CDR3 is TGTGCCAGCAGTGAATTTGACGGTCCGGGGCAGCCCCAGCATTTT. This chain connects TRBV6-1 to TRBJ1-5; no reliable D call. The CDR3 is 15 amino acids. Germline CDR1 is MNHNS and CDR2 is SASEGT. The ends were cut back, 2 bases at V and 7 bases at J, with 15 bases in the middle.

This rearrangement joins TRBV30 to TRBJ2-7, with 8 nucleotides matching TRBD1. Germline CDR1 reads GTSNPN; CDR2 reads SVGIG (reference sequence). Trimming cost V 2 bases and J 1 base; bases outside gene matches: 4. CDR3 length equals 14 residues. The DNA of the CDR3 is TGTGCCTGGAGTCCCGGGACAGGATCCTACGAGCAGTACTTC. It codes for CAWSPGTGSYEQYF.

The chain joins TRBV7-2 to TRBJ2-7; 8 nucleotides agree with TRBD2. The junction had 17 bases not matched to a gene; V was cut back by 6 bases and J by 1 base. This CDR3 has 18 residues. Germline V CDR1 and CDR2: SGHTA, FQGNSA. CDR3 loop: CASRRELPSGSGSYEQYF. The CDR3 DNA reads TGTGCCAGCAGGCGAGAGCTACCCAGCGGGAGCGGGTCCTACGAGCAGTACTTC.

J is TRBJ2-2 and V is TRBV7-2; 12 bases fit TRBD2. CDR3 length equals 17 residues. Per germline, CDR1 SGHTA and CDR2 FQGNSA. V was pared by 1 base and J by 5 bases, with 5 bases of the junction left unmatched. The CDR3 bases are TGTGCCAGCAGCTTAGGACTAGCGGGAGTTCGGACCGGGGAGCTGTTTTTT. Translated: CASSLGLAGVRTGELFF.

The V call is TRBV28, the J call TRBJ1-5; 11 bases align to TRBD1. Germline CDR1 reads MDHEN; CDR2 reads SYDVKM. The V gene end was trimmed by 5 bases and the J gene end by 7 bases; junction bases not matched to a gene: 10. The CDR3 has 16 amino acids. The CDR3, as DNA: TGTGCCAGCAGTCCAATAGGACAGGGGGCTGCCCAGCCCCAGCATTTT. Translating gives CASSPIGQGAAQPQHF.

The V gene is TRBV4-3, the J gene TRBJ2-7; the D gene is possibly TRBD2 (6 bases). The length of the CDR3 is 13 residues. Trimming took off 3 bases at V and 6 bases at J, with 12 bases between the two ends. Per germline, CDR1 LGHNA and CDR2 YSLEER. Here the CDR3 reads CASSQRPGLEQYF. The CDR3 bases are TGCGCCAGCAGCCAGCGACCGGGACTCGAGCAGTACTTC.

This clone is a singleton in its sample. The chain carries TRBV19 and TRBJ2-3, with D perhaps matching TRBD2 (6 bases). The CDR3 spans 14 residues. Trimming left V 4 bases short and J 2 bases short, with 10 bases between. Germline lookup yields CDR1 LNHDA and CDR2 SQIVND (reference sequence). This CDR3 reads CASSSGTDTDTQYF. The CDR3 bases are TGTGCCAGTAGTAGCGGGACGGACACAGATACGCAGTATTTT.

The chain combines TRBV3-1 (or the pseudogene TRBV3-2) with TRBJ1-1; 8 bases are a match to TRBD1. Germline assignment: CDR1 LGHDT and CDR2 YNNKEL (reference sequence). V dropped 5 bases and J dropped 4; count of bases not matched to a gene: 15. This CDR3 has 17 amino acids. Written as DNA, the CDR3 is TGTGCCAGCAGCGGAACTTTGGGAGGACAGGGAGTCACTGAAGCTTTCTTT. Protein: CASSGTLGGQGVTEAFF.

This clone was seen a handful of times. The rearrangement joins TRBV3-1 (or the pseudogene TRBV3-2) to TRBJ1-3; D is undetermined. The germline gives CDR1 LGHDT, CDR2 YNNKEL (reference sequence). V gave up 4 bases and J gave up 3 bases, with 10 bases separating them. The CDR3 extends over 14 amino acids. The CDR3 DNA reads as TGTGCCAGCAGCCCGGGGTTTGGTGGAAACACCATATATTTT. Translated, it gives CASSPGFGGNTIYF.

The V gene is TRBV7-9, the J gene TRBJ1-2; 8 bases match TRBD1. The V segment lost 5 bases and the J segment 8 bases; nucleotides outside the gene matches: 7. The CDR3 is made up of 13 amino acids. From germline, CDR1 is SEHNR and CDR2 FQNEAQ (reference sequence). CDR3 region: CASSPGGLGGYTF. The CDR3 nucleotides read TGTGCCAGCAGCCCAGGGGGCCTGGGGGGCTACACCTTC.

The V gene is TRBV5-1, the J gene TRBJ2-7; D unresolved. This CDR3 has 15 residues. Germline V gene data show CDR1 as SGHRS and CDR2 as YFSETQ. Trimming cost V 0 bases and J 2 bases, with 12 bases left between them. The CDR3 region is CASSLAAATPYEQYF. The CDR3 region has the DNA TGCGCCAGCAGCTTGGCTGCAGCGACTCCCTACGAGCAGTACTTC. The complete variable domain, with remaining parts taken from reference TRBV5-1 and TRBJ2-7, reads KAGVTQTPRYLIKTRGQQVTLSCSPISGHRSVSWYQQTPGQGLQFLFEYFSETQRNKGNFPGRFSGRQFSNSRSEMNVSTLELGDSALYLCASSLAAATPYEQYFGPGTRLTVT.

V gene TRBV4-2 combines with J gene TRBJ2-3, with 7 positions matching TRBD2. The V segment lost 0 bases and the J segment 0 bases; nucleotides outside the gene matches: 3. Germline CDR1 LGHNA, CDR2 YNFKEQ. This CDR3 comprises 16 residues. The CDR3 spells CASSQEGSGSTDTQYF. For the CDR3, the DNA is TGTGCCAGCAGCCAAGAAGGTAGCGGGAGCACAGATACGCAGTATTTT.